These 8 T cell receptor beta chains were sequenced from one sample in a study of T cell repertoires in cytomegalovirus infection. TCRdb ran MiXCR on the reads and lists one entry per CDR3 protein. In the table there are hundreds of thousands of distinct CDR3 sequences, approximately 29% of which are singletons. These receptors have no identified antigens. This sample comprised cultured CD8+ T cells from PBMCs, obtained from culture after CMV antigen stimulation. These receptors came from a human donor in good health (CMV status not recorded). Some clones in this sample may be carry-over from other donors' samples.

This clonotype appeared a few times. The CDR3 loop is CASSHAWGADSYNEQFF. In DNA, the CDR3 is TGCGCCAGCAGCCACGCTTGGGGAGCGGACTCCTACAATGAGCAGTTCTTC. This chain connects TRBV4-3 to TRBJ2-1; D is perhaps TRBD2 (5 bases). CDR3 length equals 17 residues. The germline CDR1 and CDR2 sequences are LGHNA and YSLEER. Between the trimmed V and J ends, which lost 3 bases and 0 bases, there was a span of 15 bases.

CDR3 protein: CATSDLQDTQYF. DNA of the CDR3: TGTGCCACCAGTGATTTGCAAGATACGCAGTATTTT. This rearrangement joins TRBV24-1 to TRBJ2-3; no clear D gene. With 0 bases removed from V and 5 bases from J, the gap between germline ends came to 2 bases. CDR1 is KGHDR, CDR2 SFDVKD, per germline. This CDR3 spans 12 amino acids.

The chain's CDR3 is CASSLGWTGSNEQFF. The CDR3 region has the DNA TGTGCCAGCAGCTTGGGTTGGACAGGGTCGAATGAGCAGTTCTTC. The gene calls are TRBV5-6 and TRBJ2-1, with 8 bases identical to TRBD1. The CDR3 is made up of 15 amino acids. The germline V gene encodes CDR1 SGHDT and CDR2 YYEEEE. V lost 0 bases to trimming and J lost 7 bases; unmatched junction nucleotides: 6.

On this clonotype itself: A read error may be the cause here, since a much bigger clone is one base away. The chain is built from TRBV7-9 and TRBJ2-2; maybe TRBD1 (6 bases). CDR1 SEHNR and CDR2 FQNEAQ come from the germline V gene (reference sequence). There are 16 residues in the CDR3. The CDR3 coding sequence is TGTGCCAACAGCTTAGCTTCAGGGGAACTCCCCGGGGAGCTGTTTTTT. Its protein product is CANSLASGELPGELFF.

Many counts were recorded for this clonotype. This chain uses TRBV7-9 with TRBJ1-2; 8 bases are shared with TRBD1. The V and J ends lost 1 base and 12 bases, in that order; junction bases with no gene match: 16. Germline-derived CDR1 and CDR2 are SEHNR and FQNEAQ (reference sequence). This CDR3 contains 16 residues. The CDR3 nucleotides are TGTGCCAGCAGCTTAGGTGGACAGGGATTAATCCGTGGGGACACCTTC. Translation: CASSLGGQGLIRGDTF. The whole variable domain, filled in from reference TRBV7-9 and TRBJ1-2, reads DTGVSQNPRHKITKRGQNVTFRCDPISEHNRLYWYRQTLGQGPEFLTYFQNEAQLEKSRLLSDRFSAERPKGSFSTLEIQRTEQGDSAMYLCASSLGGQGLIRGDTFGSGTRLTVV.

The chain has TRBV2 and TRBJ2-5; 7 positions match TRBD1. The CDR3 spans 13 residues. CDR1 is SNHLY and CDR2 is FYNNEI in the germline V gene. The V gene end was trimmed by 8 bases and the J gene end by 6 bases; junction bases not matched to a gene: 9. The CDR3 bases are TGTGCCAGCGAAAACCGGGACAGCCAGACCCAGTACTTC. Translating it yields CASENRDSQTQYF.

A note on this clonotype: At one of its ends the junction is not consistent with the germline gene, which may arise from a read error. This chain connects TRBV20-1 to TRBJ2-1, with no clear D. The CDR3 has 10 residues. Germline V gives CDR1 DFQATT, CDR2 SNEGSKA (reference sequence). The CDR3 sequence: CSAREKTPTF. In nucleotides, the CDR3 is TGCAGTGCTAGAGAGAAGACCCCAACCTTC.

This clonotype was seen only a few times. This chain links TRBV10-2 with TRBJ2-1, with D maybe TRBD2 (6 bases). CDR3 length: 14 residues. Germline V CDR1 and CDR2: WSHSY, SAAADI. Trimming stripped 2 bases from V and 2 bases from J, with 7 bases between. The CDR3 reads CASSEVAAYNEQFF. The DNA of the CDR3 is TGCGCCAGCAGTGAGGTAGCGGCCTACAATGAGCAGTTCTTC.